This TCR beta chain is drawn from a study of CD8+CD57+ T cells in acquired aplastic anemia. Study summary: Yields of DNA that came from sorted CD4+ and CD8+ cells averaged approximately 3.5 ug.

This clonotype has at least ten counts. Researchers used genomic DNA as the template to profile TCR beta VDJ and CDR3. TCRdb recomputed calls from the reads with MiXCR, one row per CDR3 protein. The table shows 86,000 or so distinct CDR3 sequences, with 40% to 50% occurring only once. Germline V CDR1 and CDR2: SGHDN, FVKESK. CDR3 length: 13 amino acids. The V end was cut by 6 bases, the J end by 5 bases, with 13 bases between. V and J are TRBV14 and TRBJ2-5; D perhaps matches TRBD1 (6 bases). The specimen was sorted CD4+, CD8+, or CD8+CD57+ T cells (not recorded which) from PBMCs. The receptor was isolated from a human donor in good health, serving as a control. CDR3 loop: CASRQQGWETQYF. The CDR3 DNA reads TGTGCCAGCAGGCAACAGGGTTGGGAGACCCAGTACTTC.